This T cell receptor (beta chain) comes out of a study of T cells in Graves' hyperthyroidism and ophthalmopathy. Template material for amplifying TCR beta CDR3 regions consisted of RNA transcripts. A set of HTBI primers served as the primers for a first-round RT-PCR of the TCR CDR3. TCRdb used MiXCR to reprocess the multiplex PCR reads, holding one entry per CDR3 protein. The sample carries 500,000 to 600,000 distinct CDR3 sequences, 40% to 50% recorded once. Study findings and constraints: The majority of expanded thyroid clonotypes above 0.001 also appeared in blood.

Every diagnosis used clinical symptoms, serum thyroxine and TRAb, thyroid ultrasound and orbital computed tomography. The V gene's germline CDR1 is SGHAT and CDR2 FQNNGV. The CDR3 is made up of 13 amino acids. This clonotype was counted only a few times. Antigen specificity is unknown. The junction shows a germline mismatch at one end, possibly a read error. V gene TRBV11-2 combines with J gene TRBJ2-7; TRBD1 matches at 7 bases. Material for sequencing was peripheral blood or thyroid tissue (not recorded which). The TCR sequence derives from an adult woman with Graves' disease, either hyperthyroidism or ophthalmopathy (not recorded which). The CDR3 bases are TGCAGCGCCGCACCGACAGGGCTTGACGAGCAGTACTTC. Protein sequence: CSAAPTGLDEQYF.